The 9 T cell receptor beta chains below all came from one sample that was sequenced in a study of CD8+ T cells in alopecia areata. Peripheral blood, together with lesional scalp punch biopsies, was collected from alopecia areata patients. After isolation, RNA underwent reverse transcription to generate cDNA as the sequencing template. Profiled with immunoSEQ multiplex PCR; TCRdb holds only in-frame clones, not every one. Among about 12,000 clones listed, about three fifths were seen once. The source material was skin. These receptors originate from a human donor with alopecia areata.

V usage is TRBV27 and J usage is TRBJ1-1, with D unresolved. There are 13 residues in the CDR3. The germline V and J ends were trimmed by 0 bases and 10 bases, with 12 bases remaining between them. The germline gives CDR1 MNHEY, CDR2 SMNVEV (reference sequence). The CDR3 coding sequence is TGTGCCAGCAGTTTATCGGGAGCGGGTTCAGCTTTCTTT. Translation: CASSLSGAGSAFF.

This clone rates as medium-sized (0.01 to 0.1%). The chain carries TRBV20-1 and TRBJ2-3; no reliable D call. The CDR3 covers 11 residues. Per the germline V gene, CDR1 is DFQATT and CDR2 is SNEGSKA (reference sequence). The V end lost 5 bases, the J end lost 1 base, and 4 bases lay between the germline ends. Here the CDR3 reads CSASRTDTQYF. Here the CDR3 DNA reads TGCAGTGCTTCTCGCACAGATACGCAGTATTTT.

The V and J genes are TRBV28 and TRBJ2-7; 8 nucleotides agree with TRBD1. V shed 5 bases and J 2 bases; nucleotides not matched to a gene: 11. The V gene's germline CDR1 is MDHEN and CDR2 SYDVKM. The CDR3 runs to 16 residues. CDR3 nucleotides: TGTGCCAGCAGTAATCCCCGGACAGGGCGGGCCTACGAGCAGTACTTC. It codes for CASSNPRTGRAYEQYF.

This clone was seen a few times. The chain recombines TRBV7-6 with TRBJ2-5, with 11 bases that match TRBD2. Trimming removed 6 bases from V and 2 bases from J; junction bases left unmatched: 5. The germline V gene has CDR1 SGHVS and CDR2 FNYEAQ. The CDR3 is 15 amino acids. In nucleotides, the CDR3 is TGTGCCAGCAGTTCAGGGACTAGCGGACAAGAGACCCAGTACTTC. Translated, it gives CASSSGTSGQETQYF. The entire variable domain, with the rest obtained from reference TRBV7-6 and TRBJ2-5, is as follows: GAGVSQSPRYKVTKRGQDVALRCDPISGHVSLYWYRQALGQGPEFLTYFNYEAQQDKSGLPNDRFSAERPEGSISTLTIQRTEQRDSAMYRCASSSGTSGQETQYFGPGTRLLVL.

A word on this clone: At one of its ends the junction is not consistent with the germline gene, which may arise from a read error. The chain couples TRBV4-1 to TRBJ1-4; TRBD1 aligns across 9 bases. The CDR3 has 15 amino acids. Germline V CDR1 and CDR2: MGHRA, YSYEKL. CDR3 coding DNA: TGTGCCAGCAGCCAAGTCGGGACAGGGTCTGAAAAACTGTTTTTT. This encodes CASSQVGTGSEKLFF.

This clone was seen only a few times. The V and J genes are TRBV10-2 and TRBJ2-7, with TRBD2 matching over 8 bases. The CDR3 extends over 15 amino acids. CDR1 is WSHSY and CDR2 is SAAADI in the germline V gene. J was trimmed by 0 bases and V by 8 bases; bases with no gene match: 9. This CDR3 is CASGRAGVDSYEQYF. Here the CDR3 DNA reads TGCGCCAGCGGGAGAGCGGGAGTAGACTCCTACGAGCAGTACTTC.

The rearrangement links TRBV29-1 to TRBJ2-2; D perhaps matches TRBD2 (6 bases). The CDR3 is made up of 12 amino acids. Germline values: CDR1 SQVTM, CDR2 ANQGSEA. V shed 7 bases and J shed 8 bases, with 14 bases lying between them. CDR3 DNA sequence: TGCAGCGGCGCCTGGGGGGAAGGGGAGCTGTTTTTT. Translated: CSGAWGEGELFF.

The genes are TRBV15 and TRBJ2-4, with 7 bases aligning to TRBD2. CDR3 length equals 12 residues. Losses at the gene ends were 6 bases for V and 8 bases for J; bases not matched to a gene: 4. CDR1 LNHNV and CDR2 YYDKDF come from the germline V gene (reference sequence). CDR3 bases: TGTGCCACCAGGCCGGGGGGTGACATTCAGTACTTC. As protein: CATRPGGDIQYF.

This clone appeared a few times. The chain recombines TRBV7-3 with TRBJ2-7; perhaps TRBD2 as D (6 bases). Looked up from germline, CDR1 is SGHTA and CDR2 is FQGTGA. The V and J ends lost 5 bases and 6 bases respectively, with 20 bases between them. The CDR3 has 15 residues. CDR3 loop: CASSRNGGVGSEQYF. The CDR3, as DNA: TGTGCCAGCAGCCGAAACGGGGGAGTGGGATCCGAGCAGTACTTC.